A single sample is the source of the 14 T cell receptor beta chains below, sequenced in a study of OX40 agonist ivuxolimab in advanced cancers. Profiling relied on immunoSEQ multiplex PCR, and the TCRdb table lists in-frame clones only, not all of them. The sample consists of tens of thousands of clones, about three quarters of them appearing once. Sequenced here: CD4+ or CD8+ T cells sorted from blood, sampled in a trial of the OX40 agonist ivuxolimab. The receptors were gathered from an adult with an advanced solid tumor such as melanoma, head and neck, liver or kidney cancer.

In nucleotides, the CDR3 is TGTGCCAGCAGTGGCCGACTAAGCTCCTATAATTCACCCCTCCACTTT. It codes for CASSGRLSSYNSPLHF. This rearrangement joins TRBV6-1 to TRBJ1-6; D is unresolved. V lost 4 bases and J lost 0, with 10 bases in between. CDR1 is MNHNS, CDR2 SASEGT, per germline. This CDR3 spans 16 amino acids.

J is TRBJ2-7 and V is TRBV5-4; D gene uncertain. Germline V gene data show CDR1 as SGHNT and CDR2 as YYREEE (reference sequence). CDR3 size: 15 residues. V was cut by 0 bases and J by 0 bases, with 10 bases left in between. The CDR3 DNA is TGTGCCAGCAGCTTGGACCACTACAACTCCTACGAGCAGTACTTC. Translation: CASSLDHYNSYEQYF.

J is TRBJ2-5 and V is TRBV7-2, with 7 bases lining up with TRBD1. The CDR3 extends over 15 amino acids. V gave up 2 bases and J gave up 2 bases; unmatched junction bases: 5. Germline lookup yields CDR1 SGHTA and CDR2 FQGNSA. CDR3 nucleotides: TGTGCCAGCAGCTTATTTCCGGGACAGCAAGAGACCCAGTACTTC. Translation: CASSLFPGQQETQYF.

V and J are TRBV6-1 and TRBJ2-4, with D perhaps matching TRBD2 (6 bases). Germline V gene data show CDR1 as MNHNS and CDR2 as SASEGT. The CDR3 runs to 14 residues. The ends were cut back, 7 bases at V and 8 bases at J, with 18 bases in the middle. The CDR3 DNA follows: TGTGCCAGCACGGTTGGGGGGAATGAGGACATTCAGTACTTC. Its translation is CASTVGGNEDIQYF.

This chain joins TRBV10-3 and TRBJ2-7; D not certain. CDR3 size: 13 residues. Per the germline V gene, CDR1 is ENHRY and CDR2 is SYGVKD. With 11 bases removed from V and 0 bases from J, the gap between germline ends came to 14 bases. The chain's CDR3 is CALSRGDSYEQYF. CDR3 DNA sequence: TGTGCCCTGTCCCGTGGAGACTCCTACGAGCAGTACTTC.

The V gene is TRBV6-1, the J gene TRBJ1-5; possibly TRBD1 for D (5 bases). This CDR3 is 17 amino acids long. Germline assignment: CDR1 MNHNS and CDR2 SASEGT. Trimming left V 0 bases short and J 7 bases short, with 19 bases between. This CDR3 reads CASSEAPAGLQRQPQHF. The CDR3 nucleotides read TGTGCCAGCAGTGAAGCGCCGGCAGGGCTACAGCGCCAGCCCCAGCATTTT.

The V call is TRBV6-6, the J call TRBJ2-7; 8 bases are shared with TRBD2. The V and J ends lost 6 bases and 3 bases, in that order; junction bases with no gene match: 4. This CDR3 is 13 amino acids long. CDR1 and CDR2 (germline): MNHNY, SVGAGI (reference sequence). The CDR3 sequence is CASRQGTSYEQYF. CDR3 nucleotides: TGTGCCAGCAGGCAAGGGACTAGCTACGAGCAGTACTTC.

This clone was detected only once. The chain carries TRBV2 and TRBJ1-1; 8 bases align to TRBD1. Germline lookup yields CDR1 SNHLY and CDR2 FYNNEI. This CDR3 contains 16 residues. J gave up 6 bases and V 6 bases, and 15 bases lay outside the gene matches. The CDR3 sequence: CASRGQGMYSGAEAFF. CDR3 DNA: TGTGCCAGCAGAGGACAGGGAATGTATTCAGGAGCTGAAGCTTTCTTT.

This rearrangement joins TRBV11-3 to TRBJ2-7; D may correspond to TRBD1 or TRBD2 (5 bases each). V was clipped by 5 bases and J by 0 bases, with 14 bases between them. This CDR3 region has 15 residues. Germline CDR1 SGHNT, CDR2 YENEEA. The CDR3 nucleotides read TGTGCCAGCAGCCTCGAGACGGGGCCCTCCTACGAGCAGTACTTC. It codes for CASSLETGPSYEQYF.

This chain joins TRBV5-1 and TRBJ2-1, with 10 bases matching TRBD2. Germline V gene data show CDR1 as SGHRS and CDR2 as YFSETQ. Trimming removed 3 bases from V and 0 bases from J; junction bases left unmatched: 12. This CDR3 is built from 19 residues. CDR3 region: CASSSLGLAVTSSYNEQFF. The CDR3, as DNA: TGCGCCAGCAGCTCTCTTGGACTAGCGGTTACGAGCTCCTACAATGAGCAGTTCTTC.

The CDR3 reads CASKLGTNEKLFF. CDR3 DNA sequence: TGCGCCAGTAAGCTAGGGACTAATGAAAAACTGTTTTTT. The chain employs TRBV5-1 and TRBJ1-4, with D hard to call. Looked up from germline, CDR1 is SGHRS and CDR2 is YFSETQ. V shed 8 bases and J shed 2 bases, with 10 bases lying between them. CDR3 length equals 13 residues.

This chain connects TRBV28 to TRBJ1-3; TRBD1 matches 7 bases. V lost 0 bases and J lost 4; bases outside the gene matches: 15. Germline V CDR1 and CDR2: MDHEN, SYDVKM. The CDR3 is made up of 19 amino acids. CDR3 bases: TGTGCCAGCAGTTTATGGGCCCCTACCGGGACAGTGGCCGGAAACACCATATATTTT. Translated: CASSLWAPTGTVAGNTIYF.

V and J are TRBV18 and TRBJ2-3, with D tentatively TRBD2 (6 bases). Trimming took off 2 bases at V and 1 base at J, with 13 bases between the two ends. The CDR3 totals 16 residues. Looked up from germline, CDR1 is KGHSH and CDR2 is LQKENI. DNA for the CDR3: TGTGCCAGCTCACCATCCGGCGGAGGGGGCACAGATACGCAGTATTTT. Translation: CASSPSGGGGTDTQYF.

The rearrangement links TRBV5-1 to TRBJ1-2; 8 nucleotides align to TRBD1. This CDR3 is 14 amino acids long. V trimming: 4 bases; J trimming: 5 bases; junction bases outside the gene matches: 7. Germline CDR1 and CDR2: SGHRS and YFSETQ. The CDR3 nucleotides read TGCGCCAGCAGCGATGTACAGGGGGGTTATGGCTACACCTTC. Residues: CASSDVQGGYGYTF.